This T cell receptor (beta chain) was identified during a study of T-cell reconstitution after alpha-beta-depleted transplantation in children. TCRbeta library construction was performed incorporating unique molecular identifiers. Via MiXCR, TCRdb re-called the PCR reads, giving one row per CDR3 protein. The repertoire holds 600,000 to 700,000 distinct CDR3 sequences, with 16% as singletons. J was trimmed by 4 bases and V by 4 bases; bases with no gene match: 6. Germline V gene sequence: CDR1 SGHVS, CDR2 FNYEAQ. This CDR3 contains 15 residues. This clonotype was detected ten times or more. The origin of this receptor is a human donor who donated a stem cell graft to a child with acute myeloid leukemia. The material was PBMCs from the stem cell graft donor, obtained from the stem cell graft. The V gene is TRBV7-6, the J gene TRBJ2-5, with 10 bases aligning to TRBD1. The CDR3 here is CASSSTGTGVETQYF. The DNA for the CDR3 is TGTGCCAGCAGCTCGACCGGGACAGGGGTAGAGACCCAGTACTTC.